This paragraph reports one T cell receptor (beta chain). The CDR3 spans 15 residues. V lost 8 bases and J lost 0; bases outside the gene matches: 5. CDR1 and CDR2 from the germline V gene are SGHRS and YFSETQ. The libraries were made with immunoSEQ v3. Clones were sequenced by immunoSEQ multiplex PCR, and TCRdb holds only the in-frame ones, with some missing. The table has about 50,000 clones, 65% to 80% seen once. These data belong to a study of TIL therapy for anti-PD-1-resistant metastatic lung cancer. Whole-study context: A handful of tumors were EGFR-mutant and two were ALK-rearranged.

Specified time point: pre-treatment sample, taken before nivolumab and TIL therapy. The tumor samples were excised metastases, mostly pleural nodules or supraclavicular lymph nodes. The receptor was isolated from a person aged 25 to 80 with non-small cell lung cancer. The genes are TRBV5-1 and TRBJ1-6, with 7 bases that match TRBD1. The sample consisted of tumor tissue, taken at baseline. This CDR3 is CASRTGGSYNSPLHF. DNA of the CDR3: TGCGCCAGTAGGACAGGAGGCTCCTATAATTCACCCCTCCACTTT.